This TCR beta chain stems from a study of OX40 agonist ivuxolimab in advanced cancers. V was trimmed by 5 bases and J by 8 bases, leaving 16 bases between them. CDR3 length equals 14 residues. Germline CDR1 reads SGHTA; CDR2 reads FQGTGA. Assay used: immunoSEQ multiplex PCR; TCRdb lists only in-frame clones, some missing. Found here are over 85,000 clones, more than 85% of them singletons; the top ten hold around 0.25%. The chain has TRBV7-3 and TRBJ2-1, with D maybe TRBD2 (5 bases). The sequencing used CD4+ or CD8+ T cells sorted from blood, collected in a trial of the OX40 agonist ivuxolimab. This receptor was obtained from an adult with an advanced solid tumor such as melanoma, head and neck, liver or kidney cancer. The CDR3 spells CASSLYRGADEQFF. CDR3 nucleotides: TGTGCCAGCAGCCTCTACCGGGGTGCGGATGAGCAGTTCTTC.